Listed here are 23 T cell receptor beta chains from one sample, sequenced in a study of T cell responses to AZD1222 COVID-19 vaccine. Repertoires were generated with immunoSEQ multiplex PCR, while TCRdb's copy carries only in-frame clones and drops some. The data show 90,000 to 120,000 clones, roughly 87% seen once. This specimen consisted of peripheral blood, obtained 28 days after the second AZD1222 dose. The receptors stem from an adult who received the AZD1222 COVID-19 vaccine.

V usage is TRBV7-9 and J usage is TRBJ1-1; the D is unclear. Trimming stripped 0 bases from V and 7 bases from J, with 3 bases between. This CDR3 is 11 amino acids long. CDR1 is SEHNR, CDR2 FQNEAQ, per germline (reference sequence). DNA of the CDR3: TGTGCCAGCAGCTTAGCAGTTGAAGCTTTCTTT. Encoded protein: CASSLAVEAFF.

The chain carries TRBV19 and TRBJ1-5, with D maybe TRBD1 (5 bases). Germline V gene sequence: CDR1 LNHDA, CDR2 SQIVND (reference sequence). The CDR3 runs to 14 residues. Between the trimmed V and J ends, which lost 3 bases and 6 bases, there was a span of 12 bases. CDR3 coding DNA: TGTGCCAGTAGTATTAGGGGCAGTGTTCAGCCCCAGCATTTT. Its translation is CASSIRGSVQPQHF.

The chain has TRBV28 and TRBJ1-2; D might be TRBD1 (5 bases). In germline, CDR1 is MDHEN, CDR2 SYDVKM. The CDR3 length is 15 residues. Trimming pared 9 bases from V and 2 bases from J, leaving 19 bases between. The CDR3 region has the DNA TGTGCCAGTGCTACGGGACCGACCCTGAACTATGGCTACACCTTC. Amino acid sequence: CASATGPTLNYGYTF.

The V call is TRBV5-1, the J call TRBJ2-3; D may be TRBD1 (6 bases). CDR1 and CDR2 (germline): SGHRS, YFSETQ. The CDR3 consists of 12 residues. Trimming pared 4 bases from V and 10 bases from J, leaving 13 bases between. This CDR3 is CASSRRGEAQYF. DNA for the CDR3: TGCGCCAGCAGCCGCAGGGGAGAGGCGCAGTATTTT.

The rearrangement uses TRBV7-9 and TRBJ2-3, with 8 bases matching TRBD2. Looked up from germline, CDR1 is SEHNR and CDR2 is FQNEAQ (reference sequence). This CDR3 spans 14 amino acids. Trimming took 6 bases from V and 2 from J; bases not matched to a gene: 4. DNA for the CDR3: TGTGCCAGCAGTACAGCGGGAGCCACAGATACGCAGTATTTT. Residues: CASSTAGATDTQYF.

CDR3 in amino acids: CASSQEGTESSYNSPLHF. CDR3 DNA sequence: TGCGCCAGCAGCCAAGAAGGGACTGAGAGCTCCTATAATTCACCCCTCCACTTT. The rearrangement links TRBV4-1 to TRBJ1-6, with D possibly TRBD1 on 5 matching bases. Germline lookup yields CDR1 MGHRA and CDR2 YSYEKL. The CDR3 has 18 residues. Between the trimmed V and J ends, which lost 0 bases and 0 bases, there was a span of 12 bases.

The CDR3: CASSQDPGGGPSGNTIYF. Here the CDR3 DNA reads TGCGCCAGCAGCCAAGATCCCGGCGGCGGCCCCTCTGGAAACACCATATATTTT. The genes are TRBV4-1 and TRBJ1-3; no clear D. This CDR3 is built from 18 residues. The germline V gene encodes CDR1 MGHRA and CDR2 YSYEKL. Trimming took 0 bases from V and 0 from J, leaving 15 bases between them.

The chain carries TRBV30 and TRBJ1-3; D unclear. In germline, CDR1 is GTSNPN, CDR2 SVGIG (reference sequence). V gave up 0 bases and J gave up 4 bases, with 13 bases separating them. CDR3 length: 15 residues. CDR3 sequence reads: CAWSVWSGVGNTIYF. The CDR3 DNA follows: TGTGCCTGGAGTGTCTGGTCCGGTGTGGGAAACACCATATATTTT.

This chain joins TRBV19 and TRBJ1-5, with no clear D. V lost 3 bases and J 7 bases, leaving 10 bases between the germline ends. The length of the CDR3 is 13 residues. Per germline, CDR1 LNHDA and CDR2 SQIVND (reference sequence). CDR3 DNA: TGTGCCAGTAGTATTACTGTTAAGCAGCCCCAGCATTTT. Its translation is CASSITVKQPQHF.

The chain couples TRBV9 to TRBJ1-2; D remains ambiguous. Trimming pared 3 bases from V and 0 bases from J, leaving 9 bases between. This CDR3 is 14 amino acids long. Per the germline V gene, CDR1 is SGDLS and CDR2 is YYNGEE. The CDR3 DNA follows: TGTGCCAGCAGCGCAAACCAGGCTAACTATGGCTACACCTTC. It encodes CASSANQANYGYTF.

The chain employs TRBV9 and TRBJ1-1, with a possible D match to TRBD1 (5 bases). Germline V gene lookup returns CDR1 SGDLS and CDR2 YYNGEE. Trimming left V 0 bases short and J 6 bases short, with 12 bases between. The CDR3 length is 14 residues. Here the CDR3 reads CASSVEGVLAEAFF. CDR3 sequence (DNA): TGTGCCAGCAGCGTAGAAGGGGTTTTGGCTGAAGCTTTCTTT.

This clone was observed once. The chain employs TRBV2 and TRBJ2-2; TRBD1 might be the D (6 bases). Trimming cost V 5 bases and J 1 base, with 14 bases left between them. CDR1 and CDR2 (germline): SNHLY, FYNNEI. The CDR3 is 16 residues long. Here the CDR3 DNA reads TGTGCCAGCAGTCCCCAGGGGTTAATGAACACCGGGGAGCTGTTTTTT. It yields the protein CASSPQGLMNTGELFF.

The chain uses TRBV28 and TRBJ1-1, with no clear D. V was shortened by 4 bases and J by 3 bases, with 12 bases between the two germline ends. Germline V CDR1 and CDR2: MDHEN, SYDVKM. The CDR3 covers 14 residues. As DNA, the CDR3 is TGTGCCAGCAGTTCAGGCTACGGGGACACTGAAGCTTTCTTT. It is translated as CASSSGYGDTEAFF.

V and J are TRBV9 and TRBJ2-1, with 9 bases identical to TRBD2. Unmatched junction bases numbered 5, after V lost 0 bases and J lost 4 bases. This CDR3 region has 16 residues. Per germline, CDR1 SGDLS and CDR2 YYNGEE. The DNA for the CDR3 is TGTGCCAGCAGCGTAGAAGCGGGAGGACTTTACAATGAGCAGTTCTTC. Translating it yields CASSVEAGGLYNEQFF.

V usage is TRBV3-1 (or the pseudogene TRBV3-2) and J usage is TRBJ1-6; D not certain. Trimming removed 1 base from V and 11 bases from J, with 12 bases in between. CDR1 and CDR2 (germline): LGHDT, YNNKEL (reference sequence). This CDR3 has 14 residues. The CDR3 region has the DNA TGTGCCAGCAGCCAAGTTTTTATTGAAACACCCCTCCACTTT. This gives the protein CASSQVFIETPLHF.

This rearrangement joins TRBV9 to TRBJ2-1; D remains ambiguous. Trimming took off 0 bases at V and 7 bases at J, with 8 bases between the two ends. This CDR3 is 13 amino acids long. The germline gives CDR1 SGDLS, CDR2 YYNGEE. The CDR3 bases are TGTGCCAGCAGCGTAGCTGTCGGAAATGAGCAGTTCTTC. Translating gives CASSVAVGNEQFF.

The chain recombines TRBV7-3 with TRBJ2-3; 12 nucleotides match TRBD2. Germline CDR1 reads SGHTA; CDR2 reads FQGTGA. The V segment lost 5 bases and the J segment 7 bases; nucleotides outside the gene matches: 10. The CDR3 consists of 16 residues. CDR3 bases: TGTGCCAGCAGCCCTCAGACTAGCGGGAGTGTGAATACGCAGTATTTT. The encoded protein is CASSPQTSGSVNTQYF.

The chain employs TRBV6-5 and TRBJ1-5; 10 nucleotides line up with TRBD1. Germline V gene data show CDR1 as MNHEY and CDR2 as SVGAGI. The CDR3 spans 13 residues. The J segment lost 9 bases and the V segment lost 6 bases, leaving 5 bases of the junction unmatched. CDR3 in DNA: TGTGCCAGCAGAGGACAGGGGGTCGGGCCCCAGCATTTT. Protein sequence: CASRGQGVGPQHF.

The J gene is TRBJ2-1, the V gene TRBV9, with 7 bases that match TRBD2. The CDR3 spans 16 residues. V shed 0 bases and J 2 bases; nucleotides not matched to a gene: 5. Per the germline V gene, CDR1 is SGDLS and CDR2 is YYNGEE. The CDR3 region is CASSVVGGGPYNEQFF. The CDR3 DNA reads TGTGCCAGCAGCGTAGTGGGGGGAGGGCCCTACAATGAGCAGTTCTTC.

The rearrangement uses TRBV18 and TRBJ1-1, with a tentative D call TRBD1 (6 bases). Germline loops: CDR1 KGHSH, CDR2 LQKENI. This CDR3 region has 15 residues. Trimming cost V 3 bases and J 4 bases, with 15 bases left between them. CDR3 sequence (DNA): TGTGCCAGCTCACCGAGTAAACAGGGTAGCACTGAAGCTTTCTTT. Its translation is CASSPSKQGSTEAFF.

The chain is built from TRBV7-9 and TRBJ1-2; TRBD1 might be the D (5 bases). The CDR3 has 14 amino acids. V was trimmed by 2 bases and J by 6 bases, leaving 13 bases between them. CDR1 and CDR2 from the germline V gene are SEHNR and FQNEAQ (reference sequence). CDR3 region: CASSLSGEVHGYTF. CDR3 sequence (DNA): TGTGCCAGCAGCTTATCGGGGGAAGTCCATGGCTACACCTTC.

V gene TRBV11-3 combines with J gene TRBJ1-5; no firm D call. The CDR3 extends over 14 amino acids. Germline V gene data show CDR1 as SGHNT and CDR2 as YENEEA. The V and J ends lost 1 base and 11 bases respectively, with 15 bases between them. CDR3: CASSLGVAVSTQHF. The CDR3 nucleotides read TGTGCCAGCAGCTTAGGTGTCGCAGTCTCGACCCAGCATTTT. The full variable domain, completed using reference TRBV11-3 and TRBJ1-5, is EAGVVQSPRYKIIEKKQPVAFWCNPISGHNTLYWYLQNLGQGPELLIRYENEEAVDDSQLPKDRFSAERLKGVDSTLKIQPAELGDSAVYLCASSLGVAVSTQHFGDGTRLSIL.

This chain joins TRBV6-6 and TRBJ1-1; D is perhaps TRBD1 (6 bases). CDR3 length equals 15 residues. Germline assignment: CDR1 MNHNY and CDR2 SVGAGI (reference sequence). V was clipped by 5 bases and J by 7 bases, with 20 bases between them. Here the CDR3 reads CASSDTGMGIFEAFF. Here the CDR3 DNA reads TGTGCCAGCAGTGACACAGGGATGGGAATATTTGAAGCTTTCTTT.